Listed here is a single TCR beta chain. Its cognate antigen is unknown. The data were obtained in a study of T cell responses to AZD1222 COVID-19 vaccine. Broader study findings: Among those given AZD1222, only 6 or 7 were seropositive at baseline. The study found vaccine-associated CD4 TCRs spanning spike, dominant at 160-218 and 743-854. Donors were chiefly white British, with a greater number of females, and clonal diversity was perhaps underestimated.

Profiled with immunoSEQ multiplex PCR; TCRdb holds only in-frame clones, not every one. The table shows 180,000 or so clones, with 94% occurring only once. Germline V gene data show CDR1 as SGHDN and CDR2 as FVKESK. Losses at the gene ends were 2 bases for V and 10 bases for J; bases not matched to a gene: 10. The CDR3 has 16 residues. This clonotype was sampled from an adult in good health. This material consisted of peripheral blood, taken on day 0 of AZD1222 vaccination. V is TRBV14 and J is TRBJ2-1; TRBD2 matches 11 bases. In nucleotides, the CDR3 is TGTGCCAGCAGCCAACCGCTAGCGGGAGGACCGGGAGAGCAGTTCTTC. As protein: CASSQPLAGGPGEQFF.